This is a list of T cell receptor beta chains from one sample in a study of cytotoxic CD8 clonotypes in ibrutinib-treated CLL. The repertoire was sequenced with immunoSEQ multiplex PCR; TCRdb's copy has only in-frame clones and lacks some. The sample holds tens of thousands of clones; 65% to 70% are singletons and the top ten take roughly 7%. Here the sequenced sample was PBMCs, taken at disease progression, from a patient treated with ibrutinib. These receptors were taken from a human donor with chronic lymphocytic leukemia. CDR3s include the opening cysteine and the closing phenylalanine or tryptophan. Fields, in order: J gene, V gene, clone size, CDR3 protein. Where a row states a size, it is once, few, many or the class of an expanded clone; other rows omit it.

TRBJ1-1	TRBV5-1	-	CASSLAGTVTEAFF
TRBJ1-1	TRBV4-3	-	CASSQAWQRGTEAFF
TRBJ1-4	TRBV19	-	CASSDQGPPNEKLFF
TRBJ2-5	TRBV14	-	CASSQGLAGLRRETQYF
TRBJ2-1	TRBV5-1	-	CASSLGTSGRNEQFF
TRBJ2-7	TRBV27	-	CASSPDRAYEQYF
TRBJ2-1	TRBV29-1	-	CSATTSGRENEQFF
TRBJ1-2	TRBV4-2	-	CASSQPSDLGYGYTF
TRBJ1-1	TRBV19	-	CASSIGGGTEAFF
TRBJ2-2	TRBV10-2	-	CASSVTSTGELFF
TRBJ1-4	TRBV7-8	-	CASSLVGEKLFF
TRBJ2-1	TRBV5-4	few	CASSPRGAGGNNEQFF
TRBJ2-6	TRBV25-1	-	CASSEITGGAGANVLTF
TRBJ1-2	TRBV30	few	CAWSLGRHYGYTF
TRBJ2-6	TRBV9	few	CASSGTSGRPSGANVLTF
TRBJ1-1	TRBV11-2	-	CASSFLSVNTEAFF
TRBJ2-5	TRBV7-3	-	CASSATSGRMRPETQYF
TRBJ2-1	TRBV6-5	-	CASSFGLAGGLDEQFF
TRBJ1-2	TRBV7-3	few	CASSLSGQGYGYTF
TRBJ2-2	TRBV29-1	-	CSVRLGGDTGELFF
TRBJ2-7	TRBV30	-	CAWTRTGVGEQYF
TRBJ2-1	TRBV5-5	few	CASSVGGGHDNEQFF
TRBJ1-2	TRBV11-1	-	CASSSDRGNYGYTF
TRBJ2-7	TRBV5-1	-	CASSPGTGGEQYF
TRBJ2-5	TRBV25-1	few	CASSYRGGLETQYF
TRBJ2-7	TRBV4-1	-	CASSQVVGTYEQYF
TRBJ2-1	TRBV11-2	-	CASRRLAGNYEQFF
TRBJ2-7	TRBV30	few	CAWAEQGWEQYF
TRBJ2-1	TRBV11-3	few	CASSLRVTPYNEQFF
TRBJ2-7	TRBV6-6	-	CASSPQGGNEQYF
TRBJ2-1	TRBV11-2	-	CASSDPGLAGYNEQFF
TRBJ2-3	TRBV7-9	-	CASSPRITDTQYF
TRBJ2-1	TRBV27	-	CASSLVSSGAYNEQFF
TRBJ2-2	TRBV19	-	CASRTRDYHTGELFF
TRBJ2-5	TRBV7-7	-	CASSLGASQQETQYF
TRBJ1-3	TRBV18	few	CASSPDGTGNTIYF
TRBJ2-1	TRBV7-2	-	CASSSHQYNEQFF